This T cell receptor (beta chain) was identified during a study of blood T cell repertoires in COVID-19. Background on the study: Acute and convalescent COVID-19 samples came from the United States, Italy and Spain.

Trimming stripped 4 bases from V and 4 bases from J, with 18 bases between. Germline V gene lookup returns CDR1 SGHNT and CDR2 YYREEE (reference sequence). The CDR3 is 15 amino acids. Produced via immunoSEQ multiplex PCR; TCRdb's table is partial and in-frame only. The sample has about 210,000 clones, 81% seen once. The clonotype originates from a woman in her forties or fifties with acute COVID-19. V and J are TRBV5-4 and TRBJ2-7, with D hard to call. The sequencing input was PBMCs or T cells enriched from blood (not recorded which). The CDR3 nucleotides read TGTGCCAGCAGCGAATGGGTTGAGACTCCATACGAGCAGTACTTC. Encoded protein: CASSEWVETPYEQYF.